This TCR beta chain was recovered during a study of cytomegalovirus exposure and HLA in healthy donors (dated by TCRdb to 2016 to 2017). About the investigation overall: In an earlier analysis of roughly 500 of the donors, 250 to 300 Gb of sequence data and approximately 120 million unique TCR beta sequences from roughly 200 million T cells were reported. Typing coverage differed by locus: A, B, C, DRB1 and DQB1 were typed in about 629-630 donors, DQA1 in approximately 520, DPA1 in around 610, and DPB1 in 400 to 480. Of the approximately 400 genotyped donors, 65% to 90% were placed in the genetic ancestry cluster associated with self-reported Caucasian donors. About 300 gigabases of sequencing data and tens of millions of unique TCR sequences were included in an early release covering over 600 HLA-typed donors. In the later analysis, no new phenotypic data were used to find candidate immune exposures; instead, reliance was placed on TCR beta sequences and their occurrence across donors. A later analysis re-analyzed previously published TCR beta repertoires from 650 to 800 donors and added high-resolution HLA genotyping to study TCR occurrence patterns. All discovery cohort repertoires had been generated using a single sequencing platform. To decide whether each TCR beta V gene segment behaved as functional or pseudogenic, an earlier analysis of approximately 620 of the donors relied on high-throughput TCR beta sequencing. The study combined high-throughput TCR immunosequencing, statistical association of individual TCRs with disease status, and machine learning to predict cytomegalovirus infection status. On average, roughly 240,000 unique TCR beta nucleotide sequences were sequenced per donor among 300 to 500 genotyped donors of the cohort, with roughly 18% of those sequences being non-productive. In addition to the first cohort of hundreds of subjects, a separate validation cohort of 120 different subjects was used. The T cell repertoires of 670 or so subjects were profiled by immunosequencing and related to cytomegalovirus serostatus. HLA typing included class I and class II loci at four-digit resolution. A few DR-DQ haplotypes were treated as single units for association and clustering because of strong linkage in the cohort. Alongside the repertoire data, information on donor age, sex, ethnicity and CMV serostatus was compiled. A later genetic analysis used genome-wide SNP genotypes for about three fifths of the roughly 700 donors, treating that subset as a discovery cohort. The aim of the study was to test whether cataloging public T cell receptors could identify signatures of past pathogen exposure.

The cohort was made up of 666 healthy bone marrow donors. At the time of sampling, every cohort member was nominally healthy, though immune exposures that went unrecorded were likely present. The donor tested CMV seropositive and was one of the 289 seropositive cohort members. Every donor gave a peripheral blood sample, and the peripheral blood mononuclear cells from that sample were used for TCR beta sequencing. Genomic DNA was extracted from the blood cell samples with the Qiagen DNeasy Blood Extraction Kit. The library was produced with the immunoSEQ multiplex PCR assay. For the multiplex PCR, a mixture combining 60 forward primers for TCR Vbeta segments and 13 reverse primers for TCR Jbeta segments was used. The CDR3 region of rearranged TCR beta genes was amplified from genomic DNA with a multiplex PCR assay. The Illumina HiSeq System was used to sequence the amplified TCR beta libraries as 87-base-pair reads. Turning to the authors' computational methods: A later analysis counted 65 million to 90 million unique TCR beta chains across the 640 or so repertoires, and roughly 11 million of these chains were shared by at least two donors. Raw reads were error-corrected and collapsed into unique sequences with a nearest-neighbor algorithm that merged closely related sequences to remove PCR and sequencing errors. To assign V, D and J gene segments, CDR3 sequences were aligned to IMGT reference sequences. Each retained sequence needed at least a six-nucleotide match to both a V gene segment and a J gene segment. Rearrangements were called productive when the CDR3 lacked stop codons and stayed in frame with V and J; all others were non-productive. CDR3 was defined according to IMGT convention as the region running from the second conserved V-encoded cysteine to the conserved J-encoded phenylalanine. In an earlier analysis of more than 550 of the donors, sequences lacking an unambiguous match to a single V gene segment were excluded. An earlier analysis of under 750 of the donors called V segments functional above 56.7% productive rearrangements and segregating when the between-donor standard deviation exceeded 5%. A statistical classification framework was developed to diagnose cytomegalovirus status using the catalog of TCR beta chain sequences. In a later analysis, TCR nucleotide sequences were compared against IMGT/GENE-DB human TR gene sequences so that V and J genes could be assigned. Using the TCRdist pipeline, a later analysis assigned CDR3 sequences along with most-parsimonious VDJ recombination scenarios. A later analysis defined each TCR beta chain by its CDR3 amino acid sequence plus V-gene family, and excluded reads lacking a unique V-gene family. A later analysis removed 592 highly shared, low-generation-probability nucleotide sequences to deal with suspected cross-contamination and a sequencing artifact. A later analysis calculated a clonal expansion index for each public chain from normalized within-repertoire ranks of inferred template counts. Generation probabilities in a later analysis came from a VDJ recombination model fitted to out-of-frame rearrangements, and those results were checked against IGoR. In a later analysis, TCR-TCR, TCR-HLA and TCR-CMV co-occurrence was scored with hypergeometric tests, and a repertoire-size bias correction was applied to TCR pairs. A later analysis estimated false discovery rates by permuting HLA or CMV assignments 20 times. In a later analysis, co-occurring TCRs were grouped using DBSCAN, with TCRdist sequence similarity added in when clustering inside HLA-allele-positive subsets. Repertoires with fewer than 30,000 or more than 120,000 public chains were left out of co-occurrence clustering, as were five repertoires with anomalous nucleotide sharing. TCRdb stores this immuneACCESS table with in-frame sequences only. Part of the clones is absent; in the studies checked, under half of the shortfall reflects unresolved V genes, and no reason is known for the rest. Clone size and V and J calls were adopted from that table, with D and trimming inferred from the DNA. This sample comprises 150,000 to 200,000 clones, more than 65% of them detected only once. In total, the top ten clones hold about 3% of the sample.

The germline V gene supplies CDR1 SGDLS and CDR2 YYNGEE. CDR3 length: 15 amino acids, cysteine to phenylalanine. CDR3 DNA is the only sequence kept; it has 45 bases, read in frame from the first base. V lost 2 bases and J lost 3 bases, and the count of bases not matched to a germline gene is 6. Summary of the overall study and its limitations: In a later analysis, HLA-associated TCR beta chains were found to be more clonally expanded and to have lower generation probabilities than equally common non-associated chains. Because some donors lacked HLA typing at each locus, the association tests relied only on the typed subset. For the cohort, immune exposure information was limited to CMV serostatus. In a later analysis, the rate of TCR association differed among HLA loci, with DRB1 alleles having the most associated TCRs and HLA-C alleles having the fewest. An association between a missense DCLRE1C variant and V-gene and J-gene trimming of TCR beta chains was found in a later genetic analysis and replicated in an independent cohort. A further reported finding was that TCR beta sequences accurately predicted the HLA-A and HLA-B alleles for most subjects in the first cohort. Presence/absence analyses assumed roughly uniform sequencing depth across donors, an assumption that may not hold. In a later analysis, around 15,000 TCR beta sequences were associated with specific HLA alleles at a false discovery rate of 0.05. While some public TCRs were present in many individuals, most TCR sequences turned up only very rarely across donors. Some IMGT-functional V segments, including TRBV6-2 and TRBV6-3, could not be distinguished by the 87-base-pair reads and were therefore excluded. When HLA alleles, especially DR and DQ, strongly co-occurred, attributing TCR associations to individual alleles was difficult. It was suggested by the authors that the approach could potentially be generalized to other disease states and immunological phenotypes. In vitro tests confirmed that three of the cytomegalovirus-associated TCR beta chains recognize cytomegalovirus antigens. In a later genetic analysis, fewer N-insertions in productive TCRs were reported among donors in an Asian-associated ancestry cluster than the roughly 640-donor mean. Broadly in line with IMGT annotations, most TCR beta V segments showed up in productive rearrangements about 90% or about 30% of the time in an earlier analysis of under 700 of the donors. A cluster of highly shared sequence variants was judged likely to be a technical artifact of the sequencing pipeline. The study gave a list of 150 to 200 TCR beta chains associated with cytomegalovirus. Cytomegalovirus status was reported to be diagnosed by the classifier with high specificity and sensitivity in both the original and validation cohorts. A later analysis reported that several top co-occurrence clusters appeared linked to parvovirus B19, influenza, CMV and Epstein-Barr virus. The earlier analysis of around 600 of the donors excluded some 15 rarely observed V segments, including chromosome 9 orphons, because counts were too low. Linkage disequilibrium might explain the correlated functional status among segregating V segments, but an unknown experimental factor could not be excluded. Only TCR beta chains were sequenced in this cohort, and the absence of alpha or paired-chain data limited detectable features. A later analysis found that most CMV-associated TCR beta chains appeared HLA-restricted, with HLA associations seemingly driven largely by CMV exposure.

This clone was counted a few times. The antigen it binds to is not known. There are no base qualities to consult, and no much larger clone falls within one base. The receptor comes from a woman in her thirties or forties in good health and CMV-seropositive. The chain was built from TRBV9 and TRBJ1-1, with TRBD1 matching 8 junction bases. The source material was PBMCs. Here is the DNA: TGTGCCAGCAGCGTCACCACAGGGGGGTACACTGAAGCTTTCTTT. Its protein reads: CASSVTTGGYTEAFF.